A single sample gave rise to the 17 T cell receptor beta chains below, sequenced in a study of cytomegalovirus exposure and HLA in healthy donors. The PCR had 60 Vbeta and 13 Jbeta primers. Only in-frame clones appear in the TCRdb table, and some are missing; sequencing was by immunoSEQ multiplex PCR. The sample carries over 150,000 clones, 65% to 80% recorded once. Material: PBMCs. The receptors derive from a young man in good health and CMV-seronegative.

The J gene is TRBJ2-3, the V gene TRBV7-9; no clear D gene. The CDR3 length is 16 residues. Per germline, CDR1 SEHNR and CDR2 FQNEAQ (reference sequence). V was cut by 1 base and J by 0 bases, with 11 bases left in between. The CDR3: CASSLGTMTSTDTQYF. Here the CDR3 DNA reads TGTGCCAGCAGCTTAGGAACTATGACTAGCACAGATACGCAGTATTTT.

The rearrangement uses TRBV5-1 and TRBJ2-7; TRBD1 matches 7 bases. The CDR3 spans 14 residues. With 4 bases clipped from V and 5 bases from J, the junction kept 9 bases outside the gene matches. The V gene's germline CDR1 is SGHRS and CDR2 YFSETQ. DNA of the CDR3: TGCGCCAGCAGCCTCAGGACAGGAAAGGACGAGCAGTACGTC. As protein: CASSLRTGKDEQYV.

This clone was seen a handful of times. The rearrangement links TRBV7-2 to TRBJ1-4; no definite D call. Germline V gene sequence: CDR1 SGHTA, CDR2 FQGNSA. The CDR3 is made up of 15 amino acids. Trimming took off 0 bases at V and 6 bases at J, with 11 bases between the two ends. Here the CDR3 DNA reads TGTGCCAGCAGCTTAGCTACCGGGAGGGATGAAAAACTGTTTTTT. It codes for CASSLATGRDEKLFF.

The chain recombines TRBV28 with TRBJ1-4, with D unresolved. Trimming removed 4 bases at V and 5 bases at J, with 11 bases between. The length of the CDR3 is 14 residues. CDR1 and CDR2 (germline): MDHEN, SYDVKM. The CDR3 protein is CASSSPSGNEKLFF. The CDR3 DNA follows: TGTGCCAGCAGTTCCCCATCGGGGAATGAAAAACTGTTTTTT.

This chain uses TRBV5-4 with TRBJ2-3, with TRBD1 identical over 7 bases. The CDR3 runs 15 residues. Germline values: CDR1 SGHNT, CDR2 YYREEE (reference sequence). Losses at the gene ends were 3 bases for V and 4 bases for J; bases not matched to a gene: 8. The CDR3 bases are TGTGCCAGCAGCTCCCGGACAGGTGTGTCAGATACGCAGTATTTT. Its protein is CASSSRTGVSDTQYF.

To note about this clone: One end of the junction fails to match germline, which may point to a read error. The chain recombines TRBV7-9 with TRBJ1-1, with D unclear. This CDR3 spans 10 amino acids. Germline V gives CDR1 SEHNR, CDR2 FQNEAQ (reference sequence). CDR3 nucleotides: TGTTCCAGCGGAGGCACTGAAGCTTTCTTT. Protein sequence: CSSGGTEAFF.

The chain is built from TRBV4-1 and TRBJ1-1; D ambiguous. In germline, CDR1 is MGHRA, CDR2 YSYEKL. The germline V and J ends were trimmed by 4 bases and 1 base, with 10 bases remaining between them. The CDR3 is 14 amino acids. The CDR3 DNA reads TGCGCCAGCAGCCTCCTAACTGGGAACACTGAAGCTTTCTTT. Encoded protein: CASSLLTGNTEAFF.

The V gene is TRBV5-1, the J gene TRBJ1-4, with 9 bases matching TRBD1. In germline, CDR1 is SGHRS, CDR2 YFSETQ. The length of the CDR3 is 13 residues. The ends lost 4 bases at V and 10 bases at J; junction bases unmatched: 5. CDR3 amino acids: CASSRDREGKLFF. CDR3 coding DNA: TGCGCCAGCAGCAGGGACAGGGAGGGAAAACTGTTTTTT.

The chain uses TRBV9 and TRBJ2-3, with D hard to call. The germline V and J ends were trimmed by 3 bases and 2 bases, with 13 bases remaining between them. Germline V gene data show CDR1 as SGDLS and CDR2 as YYNGEE. There are 15 residues in the CDR3. The CDR3 loop reads CASSADGAYTDTQYF. The CDR3 region has the DNA TGTGCCAGCAGCGCGGATGGAGCCTACACAGATACGCAGTATTTT. Based on the CDR3 plus reference TRBV9 and TRBJ2-3, the full variable domain is DSGVTQTPKHLITATGQRVTLRCSPRSGDLSVYWYQQSLDQGLQFLIQYYNGEERAKGNILERFSAQQFPDLHSELNLSSLELGDSALYFCASSADGAYTDTQYFGPGTRLTVL.

The chain links TRBV5-4 to TRBJ1-2; TRBD1 is a possible D gene (6 bases). Germline V gene data show CDR1 as SGHNT and CDR2 as YYREEE (reference sequence). V lost 0 bases and J lost 1, with 13 bases in between. The CDR3 is 16 amino acids. The CDR3 DNA is TGTGCCAGCAGCTTGGTCGGACAGCCTGTTAACTATGGCTACACCTTC. It is translated as CASSLVGQPVNYGYTF.

The chain combines TRBV6-4 with TRBJ2-3; D perhaps matches TRBD1 (5 bases). The CDR3 has 12 residues. The germline V gene has CDR1 MRHNA and CDR2 SNTAGT. V lost 5 bases to trimming and J lost 7 bases, with 10 bases between them. The CDR3 DNA sequence: TGTGCCAGCAGTCCTCAGGGCCATACGCAGTATTTT. As protein: CASSPQGHTQYF.

The J gene is TRBJ1-1, the V gene TRBV28; 9 bases are shared with TRBD1. This CDR3 has 14 amino acids. Germline values: CDR1 MDHEN, CDR2 SYDVKM. J lost 11 bases, V lost 6 bases, and 13 bases had no gene match. The CDR3 is CASSSTGGGVSAFF. The DNA of the CDR3 is TGTGCCAGCAGCTCAACAGGGGGCGGGGTGAGTGCTTTCTTT.

The rearrangement links TRBV4-1 to TRBJ2-7; 10 bases match TRBD2. The CDR3 runs 14 residues. Trimming removed 5 bases from V and 2 bases from J; junction bases left unmatched: 3. In germline, CDR1 is MGHRA, CDR2 YSYEKL. The CDR3 protein is CASSASGGTYEQYF. The CDR3 DNA reads as TGCGCCAGCAGCGCTAGCGGGGGAACCTACGAGCAGTACTTC.

This clone was recorded a few times. This sequence joins TRBV7-9 and TRBJ1-1; D possibly corresponds to TRBD1 (5 bases). V was cut by 10 bases and J by 3 bases, with 15 bases left in between. This CDR3 contains 13 residues. Germline V CDR1 and CDR2: SEHNR, FQNEAQ (reference sequence). The CDR3 DNA is TGTGCCACCTCGGGGCGGGAGGACACTGAAGCTTTCTTT. Protein: CATSGREDTEAFF.

The chain uses TRBV4-2 and TRBJ1-1; D gene unclear. V lost 0 bases and J 3 bases, leaving 8 bases between the germline ends. Germline V gene sequence: CDR1 LGHNA, CDR2 YNFKEQ. The CDR3 is made up of 14 amino acids. The DNA of the CDR3 is TGTGCCAGCAGCCAAGATGGCCGGGACACTGAAGCTTTCTTT. Translation: CASSQDGRDTEAFF.

This clone was seen more than once but under ten times. This sequence joins TRBV21-1 and TRBJ1-6. TRBV21-1 is shown as a pseudogene. The CDR3 is 15 residues long. This CDR3 is CASSLHQRYNSPLHF. The CDR3 coding sequence is TGTGCCAGCAGCCTCCATCAGAGGTATAATTCACCCCTCCACTTT.

This clone has just a few counts. The sample carries other DNA sequences with the same CDR3. The chain employs TRBV5-1 and TRBJ1-2, with D possibly being TRBD1 (6 bases). The CDR3 spans 13 residues. V was shortened by 6 bases and J by 2 bases, with 11 bases between the two germline ends. Germline CDR1 is SGHRS and CDR2 is YFSETQ. The CDR3 protein is CASTSTGNYGYTF. The DNA for the CDR3 is TGCGCCAGCACCTCCACAGGGAACTATGGCTACACCTTC.